Below, 21 T cell receptor beta chains from the same sample are listed, as sequenced in a study of CD8 T cells in ankylosing spondylitis. TCRdb processed the 5' RACE reads anew with MiXCR; each CDR3 protein has one entry. The sample records about 190,000 distinct CDR3 sequences, roughly 13% being singletons. The sequenced sample consisted of blood, either unsorted or a sorted T cell fraction (not recorded which). The receptors were sampled from a female donor with ankylosing spondylitis or in good health (not recorded which).

This clonotype was recorded many times. The chain links TRBV29-1 to TRBJ2-3; unclear D gene. CDR3 size: 12 residues. Trimming cost V 7 bases and J 1 base, with 9 bases left between them. Germline V lookup: CDR1 SQVTM, CDR2 ANQGSEA. The CDR3 region is CSGESGTDTQYF. The CDR3, as DNA: TGCAGCGGCGAGTCGGGCACAGATACGCAGTATTTT.

This clonotype was counted many times. The chain employs TRBV25-1 and TRBJ2-1; unclear D gene. Trimming cost V 5 bases and J 5 bases, with 13 bases left between them. CDR1 and CDR2 (germline): MGHDK, SYGVNS. The length of the CDR3 is 14 residues. In nucleotides, the CDR3 is TGTGCCAGCAGTAAGGCTCCCACGGACAATGAGCAGTTCTTC. Translation: CASSKAPTDNEQFF. The whole variable domain, remainder taken from reference TRBV25-1 and TRBJ2-1, is EADIYQTPRYLVIGTGKKITLECSQTMGHDKMYWYQQDPGMELHLIHYSYGVNSTEKGDLSSESTVSRIRTEHFPLTLESARPSHTSQYLCASSKAPTDNEQFFGPGTRLTVL.

V gene TRBV19 combines with J gene TRBJ2-6; unclear D gene. CDR3 size: 13 residues. V lost 11 bases and J lost 0, with 8 bases in between. The germline V gene has CDR1 LNHDA and CDR2 SQIVND (reference sequence). CDR3 residues: CAGSYSGANVLTF. The DNA of the CDR3 is TGTGCCGGAAGTTACTCTGGGGCCAACGTCCTGACTTTC.

This chain links TRBV7-2 with TRBJ1-6, with D perhaps matching TRBD1 (5 bases). Trimming stripped 5 bases from V and 5 bases from J, with 13 bases between. CDR3 length: 15 residues. The germline V gene encodes CDR1 SGHTA and CDR2 FQGNSA. The CDR3 DNA reads TGTGCCAGCAGCCATGGGGAGGGACATAATTCACCCCTCCACTTT. Protein: CASSHGEGHNSPLHF.

This clonotype was observed a few times. The CDR3 region is CASSLVPDNEQFF. DNA of the CDR3: TGTGCCAGCAGCTTAGTGCCCGACAATGAGCAGTTCTTC. The chain is built from TRBV7-2 and TRBJ2-1; no firm D call. Germline V lookup: CDR1 SGHTA, CDR2 FQGNSA. The CDR3 has 13 amino acids. V was cut by 1 base and J by 5 bases, with 6 bases left in between. The full variable domain, its missing parts supplied by reference TRBV7-2 and TRBJ2-1, is GAGVSQSPSNKVTEKGKDVELRCDPISGHTALYWYRQSLGQGLEFLIYFQGNSAPDKSGLPSDRFSAERTGGSVSTLTIQRTQQEDSAVYLCASSLVPDNEQFFGPGTRLTVL.

The chain joins TRBV20-1 to TRBJ2-7, with D possibly matching TRBD2 (5 bases). Germline V gives CDR1 DFQATT, CDR2 SNEGSKA (reference sequence). Between the trimmed V and J ends, which lost 6 bases and 11 bases, there was a span of 11 bases. The CDR3 extends over 9 amino acids. The CDR3 DNA is TGCAGTGCCCGAGGGCCAGAGTACTTC. Its translation is CSARGPEYF.

The CDR3: CASSRGGDGSEAFF. CDR3 in DNA: TGTGCCAGCTCACGGGGCGGGGACGGTTCTGAAGCTTTCTTT. The J gene is TRBJ1-1, the V gene TRBV18; tentative D call: TRBD1 (5 bases). Trimming took 4 bases from V and 6 from J, leaving 15 bases between them. This CDR3 has 14 residues. Germline CDR1 KGHSH, CDR2 LQKENI.

As regards this clonotype: Just one base apart from a much larger clone, this may be a read error. The chain is built from TRBV10-3 and TRBJ1-1; a possible D gene is TRBD1 (5 bases). Germline CDR1 ENHRY, CDR2 SYGVKD. There are 13 residues in the CDR3. Trimming removed 4 bases at V and 1 base at J, with 7 bases between. CDR3 coding DNA: TGTGCCATCAGTGCGCAGGGGAACACTGAAGCTTTCTTT. Translating it yields CAISAQGNTEAFF.

This clonotype was found a few times. The chain links TRBV12-3 or TRBV12-4 to TRBJ2-5; D remains ambiguous. V dropped 7 bases and J dropped 2 bases, with 14 bases sitting between them. This CDR3 contains 14 residues. CDR3 protein: CASTPSGPQETQYF. The CDR3 DNA sequence: TGTGCCAGCACCCCCTCTGGACCGCAAGAGACCCAGTACTTC.

This chain links TRBV7-6 with TRBJ2-1, with D possibly matching TRBD2 (5 bases). Between the trimmed V and J ends, which lost 4 bases and 5 bases, there was a span of 12 bases. Germline V gene sequence: CDR1 SGHVS, CDR2 FNYEAQ. This CDR3 region has 14 residues. The CDR3 reads CASSSWRLNNEQFF. CDR3 DNA sequence: TGTGCCAGCAGCTCCTGGAGACTAAACAATGAGCAGTTCTTC.

This clonotype was detected ten times or more. Mismatch with germline at one junction end may stem from a read error. The chain couples TRBV5-5 to TRBJ2-1; TRBD2 is a possible D gene (6 bases). Germline CDR1 reads SGHKS; CDR2 reads YYEKEE (reference sequence). The CDR3 consists of 12 residues. The CDR3 region has the DNA TGTGCCAGCAGCCAACAACGGGACTTCTGGGTTTTC. Translated, it gives CASSQQRDFWVF.

The chain joins TRBV5-1 to TRBJ2-1; a weak D match, TRBD1 (6 bases). V lost 2 bases, J lost 1 base, and 10 bases lay in between. The CDR3 is made up of 15 amino acids. Germline CDR1 and CDR2: SGHRS and YFSETQ. The CDR3 here is CASSFGQGSYNEQFF. CDR3 nucleotide sequence: TGCGCCAGCAGCTTCGGGCAGGGGTCCTACAATGAGCAGTTCTTC.

In its sample, this clonotype was seen many times. The CDR3 is CAISERASSYNEQFF. CDR3 sequence (DNA): TGTGCCATCAGTGAACGAGCCAGCTCCTACAATGAGCAGTTCTTC. This chain uses TRBV10-3 with TRBJ2-1; no firm D call. Germline assignment: CDR1 ENHRY and CDR2 SYGVKD. V gave up 3 bases and J gave up 0 bases, with 9 bases separating them. There are 15 residues in the CDR3.

This clonotype was seen many times. This chain uses TRBV29-1 with TRBJ1-1; 7 bases are shared with TRBD1. The CDR3 has 18 residues. Germline V gives CDR1 SQVTM, CDR2 ANQGSEA. The chain's CDR3 is CSAVTWDSIIYMNTEAFF. The CDR3 coding sequence is TGCAGTGCCGTAACTTGGGACAGCATAATTTACATGAACACTGAAGCTTTCTTT.

This clonotype was detected many times. J is TRBJ1-3 and V is TRBV12-3 or TRBV12-4; no firm D call. There are 13 residues in the CDR3. The V end lost 5 bases, the J end lost 3 bases, and 8 bases lay between the germline ends. The CDR3 reads CASSTRVGNTIYF. CDR3 in DNA: TGTGCCAGCAGTACGAGGGTTGGAAACACCATATATTTT.

The V and J genes are TRBV7-2 and TRBJ1-2, with TRBD1 matching over 10 bases. The CDR3 totals 14 residues. Germline lookup yields CDR1 SGHTA and CDR2 FQGNSA. The V gene end was trimmed by 4 bases and the J gene end by 5 bases; junction bases not matched to a gene: 4. CDR3 in amino acids: CASSSGQGIYGYTF. CDR3 DNA sequence: TGTGCCAGCAGCTCGGGACAGGGGATATATGGCTACACCTTC.

The chain carries TRBV20-1 and TRBJ2-4; D is ambiguous. CDR1 and CDR2 (germline): DFQATT, SNEGSKA (reference sequence). V lost 5 bases and J lost 4, with 15 bases in between. This CDR3 is built from 14 residues. In DNA form, the CDR3 reads TGCAGTGCTCTCGAGAGAATCCGAAAAAACATTCAGTACTTC. This sequence encodes CSALERIRKNIQYF.

This clonotype has a count of ten or more. V and J are TRBV7-9 and TRBJ1-1; tentatively, D is TRBD1 (5 bases). CDR3 length: 14 amino acids. V lost 8 bases, J lost 5 bases, and 18 bases lay in between. Germline V gene sequence: CDR1 SEHNR, CDR2 FQNEAQ (reference sequence). CDR3 nucleotide sequence: TGTGCCAGCCGGGACCTATCCCTGGGAACTGAAGCTTTCTTT. Its translation: CASRDLSLGTEAFF.

This clonotype appeared a few times. This CDR3 is CASSLGWSAGRGELFF. For the CDR3, the DNA is TGTGCCAGCAGCTTAGGTTGGAGTGCGGGACGCGGGGAGCTGTTTTTT. The chain uses TRBV7-2 and TRBJ2-2, with D tentatively TRBD2 (6 bases). The CDR3 is made up of 16 amino acids. Trimming removed 1 base from V and 7 bases from J, with 16 bases in between. The germline gives CDR1 SGHTA, CDR2 FQGNSA.

This clonotype was counted ten times or more. V usage is TRBV7-2 and J usage is TRBJ2-3; D is unresolved. Germline CDR1 and CDR2: SGHTA and FQGNSA. This CDR3 region has 13 residues. Trimming cost V 5 bases and J 0 bases, with 6 bases left between them. CDR3 DNA sequence: TGTGCCAGCAGCATCTCTAGCACAGATACGCAGTATTTT. Its translation: CASSISSTDTQYF. Full variable domain (rest looked up from reference TRBV7-2 and TRBJ2-3): GAGVSQSPSNKVTEKGKDVELRCDPISGHTALYWYRQSLGQGLEFLIYFQGNSAPDKSGLPSDRFSAERTGGSVSTLTIQRTQQEDSAVYLCASSISSTDTQYFGPGTRLTVL.

Many counts were recorded for this clonotype. CDR3 nucleotides: TGCGCCAGCAGCCAAGATCCTCAGGGGAGGGAGCAGTACTTC. It is translated as CASSQDPQGREQYF. The V call is TRBV4-1, the J call TRBJ2-7; either TRBD1 or TRBD2 may fit D (6 bases each). V was pared by 0 bases and J by 7 bases, with 13 bases between. The CDR3 sequence is 14 residues long. Germline V lookup: CDR1 MGHRA, CDR2 YSYEKL.